Presented here are 2 T cell receptor beta chains from one specimen sequenced in a study of cytomegalovirus exposure and HLA in healthy donors. TCRdb keeps only in-frame clones here, not all; method: immunoSEQ multiplex PCR. This table holds roughly 280,000 clones, around 85% found once. The sample consisted of PBMCs. These receptors came from a woman between 18 and 30 years old in good health and CMV-seronegative.

V is TRBV6-1 and J is TRBJ1-2, with 7 nucleotides matching TRBD1. V shed 9 bases and J 4 bases; nucleotides not matched to a gene: 8. This CDR3 spans 13 amino acids. Germline V gene lookup returns CDR1 MNHNS and CDR2 SASEGT. This chain's CDR3 is CASNRGGPYGYTF. CDR3 bases: TGTGCCAGTAACAGGGGTGGCCCCTATGGCTACACCTTC.

The rearrangement links TRBV6-5 to TRBJ1-5; D is uncertain. Trimming shortened V by 8 bases and J by 0 bases, and 14 bases separated the two germline ends. The CDR3 runs to 15 residues. The V gene's germline CDR1 is MNHEY and CDR2 SVGAGI. The CDR3 DNA sequence: TGTGCCAGCGCAAGGGAGGGTTATAGCAATCAGCCCCAGCATTTT. This gives the protein CASAREGYSNQPQHF.